This paragraph reports one T cell receptor (beta chain). Its antigen is still unknown. Trimming stripped 0 bases from V and 9 bases from J, with 10 bases between. This CDR3 comprises 13 residues. Germline CDR1 SGHDT, CDR2 YYEEEE. The data were taken from a study of blood T cells in healthy people across ages. The study, taken as a whole, reports: Among T cells, TCR beta diversity per million cells dropped roughly linearly as age rose.

With a J-beta primer mix and a sample-barcoded 5' primer, a second PCR ran about 7 to 11 cycles. Each CDR3 protein is one row after TCRdb ran MiXCR on the 5' RACE reads. The table includes under 1 million distinct CDR3 sequences, approximately 48% detected once. Sequenced: blood. This chain uses TRBV5-6 with TRBJ2-1; no definite D call. This TCR was recovered from a man in his fifties or sixties in good health. Written as DNA, the CDR3 is TGTGCCAGCAGCTTGGGGATAGATTCTGAGCAGTTCTTC. Amino acids: CASSLGIDSEQFF.